This T cell receptor (beta chain) was observed in a study of blood T cell repertoires in COVID-19 (TCRdb year 2020). A note on the overall study: The collaborator samples originated in the United States, Italy and Spain and spanned the acute and convalescent phases of COVID-19. The material from the prospective study consisted of cDNA or gDNA derived from T cells, B-cell-depleted T cells, or PBMCs. Subjects who had been exposed to COVID-19, were actively infected with it, or had recovered from it provided the deeply sampled blood TCRbeta repertoires that made up the dataset. The repertoires were released in a freely available public database intended as a resource for research on the immune response to SARS-CoV-2. The samples were drawn from the first 160 participants of the ongoing ImmuneRACE study and from roughly 1,300 subjects provided by 6 global collaborators. Nearly every sample came with metadata listing a de-identified subject ID, COVID-19 status, age in years and sex. Where available, HLA class I and class II types were taken from metadata supplied by the sample provider and were not determined by assay-based typing.

The immunoSEQ Assay, a bias-controlled multiplex PCR, was used to amplify TCRbeta CDR3 regions from genomic DNA. For the original study's pipeline: The number of nucleated cells in each sample was estimated by amplification of reference gene primers within the assay. Sequence reads were collapsed and filtered to measure the absolute abundance of every unique TCRbeta CDR3 rearrangement. For each sample, productive Simpson clonality was calculated by taking the square root of Simpson's diversity index across productive rearrangements. In TCRdb, the immuneACCESS table is reduced to in-frame sequences with V and J assigned. These tables do not hold every clone; where another copy was compared, an unresolved V gene accounts for under half, and the others remain unexplained. V and J calls and clone size are as listed in that table; D and trimming were resolved from the DNA. Present in this sample are over 100,000 clones, about 91% of which were seen just once. The biggest ten clones account for around 4.4% of the sample.

Trimming leaves V shorter by 0 bases and J shorter by 2 bases, with the junction holding 5 bases beyond the gene matches. From the cysteine up to the phenylalanine, the CDR3 has a length of 16 residues. Left in the record is the CDR3 DNA by itself, 48 bases read in frame from the first base. The germline V gene sets CDR1 to SGDLS and CDR2 to YYNGEE. Each collaborating institution followed its own protocols to collect whole blood in K2EDTA tubes. For TCRbeta analysis, collaborator samples were shipped as frozen whole blood, as isolated PBMCs, or as DNA extracted from either sample type. Points on this clone: Its cognate antigen has yet to be identified. One base away there is no much larger clone; base qualities are not given.

The investigation overall reported the following: The amount of clinical and demographic metadata varied by source and participant and was provided uncurated.

The sequencing sample was made of peripheral blood. The clonotype was recovered from a man aged 18 to 30 with acute or convalescent COVID-19. The chain is made from TRBV9 and TRBJ2-1; 7 nucleotides in the junction match TRBD2. The CDR3 reads CASSVEGGSTYNEQFF. The DNA is TGTGCCAGCAGCGTAGAGGGCGGGAGTACCTACAATGAGCAGTTCTTC.